This is a list of T cell receptor beta chains from one sample in a study of blood T cells in healthy people across ages. TCRdb reprocessed the 5' RACE reads with MiXCR, giving one entry per CDR3 protein. The sample contains about a million distinct CDR3 sequences, roughly half of which appear only once. Material for sequencing was blood. The receptors derive from a woman aged 55-69 years in good health. The CDR3 runs from the conserved cysteine through the conserved F or W.

V gene	J gene	CDR3 protein
TRBV6-5	TRBJ1-2	CASSEQGVYGYTF
TRBV4-2	TRBJ2-7	CASSQRDRGLGEQYF
TRBV20-1	TRBJ2-1	CSARAFASGGSYNEQFF
TRBV7-2	TRBJ1-2	CASSPPNYGHTF
TRBV13	TRBJ2-4	CASSSPRKGSKNIQYF
TRBV12-3/TRBV12-4	TRBJ1-2	CASSPASFYGYTF
TRBV24-1	TRBJ2-3	CATSDPGREGGTDTQYF
TRBV5-1	.	CASCFSSSGSNYEQYF
TRBV2	TRBJ2-7	CASHTGQGYEQYF
TRBV7-9	TRBJ2-1	CASRKGSDEFHNEQFF
TRBV28	TRBJ2-1	CASRLSLIRGPDNEQFF
TRBV27	TRBJ2-3	CASSRHDTDTQYF
TRBV20-1	TRBJ2-6	CGARQAGANVLTF
TRBV6-5	TRBJ2-7	CASPGVAYEQYF
TRBV28	TRBJ2-1	CATSDQKQFF
TRBV19	TRBJ2-3	CASRGLAGSSDTQYF
TRBV27	TRBJ2-5	CASRRWGRGTQETQYF